This TCR beta chain stems from a study of Ad26.COV2.S vaccination and SARS-CoV-2 variants. For the study at large: In the study, Ad26.COV2.S was injected intramuscularly once, or twice 56 days apart. Notes on the study in general: Across vaccine and placebo recipients, the breadth of non-spike TCRs was similar.

The length of the CDR3 is 16 residues. V was clipped by 8 bases and J by 0 bases; unmatched bases: 4. Germline-derived CDR1 and CDR2 are ENHRY and SYGVKD. Of note for this clone: Its antigen is as yet unknown.

Here immunoSEQ multiplex PCR was the method, and the copy in TCRdb shows in-frame clones only, minus some. This repertoire shows about half a million clones, 80% to 90% found once; its top ten account for 1.7%. Specified treatment: some 19 received Ad26.COV2.S at low or high dose, single or two shots; about five received placebo; per-sample allocation not given. Specimens were obtained on day 63 following the first vaccine or placebo injection. Immunization relied on an Ad26 vector, which expressed Wuhan-strain SARS-CoV-2 spike. Sequences were derived from peripheral blood, sampled in a trial of Ad26.COV2.S vaccine versus placebo. The receptor was isolated from a person aged 18 to 59 who received the Ad26.COV2.S COVID-19 vaccine or a placebo. The chain is built from TRBV10-3 and TRBJ2-3; 14 bases agree with TRBD2. For the CDR3, the DNA is TGTGCCATCGGACTAGCGGGGGGCCCTAGCACAGATACGCAGTATTTT. Translating it yields CAIGLAGGPSTDTQYF.